Listed below are T cell receptor beta chains from one sample, sequenced in a study of T-cell reconstitution after alpha-beta-depleted transplantation in children. In TCRdb, the PCR reads were re-called with MiXCR into one record per CDR3 protein. The table records 700,000 to 850,000 distinct CDR3 sequences, under 20% of them present only once. The sample in question was PBMCs, mostly from graft donor cells, obtained 360 days after TCRalphabeta/CD19-depleted stem cell transplant. These receptors were taken from a male patient younger than 18 who had a stem cell transplant for acute lymphoblastic leukemia, so the T cells may come from the graft donor. Both conserved end residues are part of each CDR3. D genes are given only for firm matches. Only some rows state a clone size, as once, few, many or a class for expanded clones.

CDR3nt	CDR3aa	v_gene	j_gene	d_gene	abundance
TGTGCCAGCACGAGGGACAGTACTCCTGGAAACACCATATATTTT	CASTRDSTPGNTIYF	TRBV6-1	TRBJ1-3	TRBD1	few
TGTGCCAGCAGCCCGGGTCCTACTAGCGTGAGCTCCTACGAGCAGTACTTC	CASSPGPTSVSSYEQYF	TRBV4-2	TRBJ2-7	TRBD2	many
TGCGCCAGCAGCCCTATAGAGGCGGGATGGGCCGGGGAGCTGTTTTTT	CASSPIEAGWAGELFF	TRBV5-1	TRBJ2-2	.	few
TGTGCCAGCAGCCCCCAGGAGGCGAGCTCCTACGAGCAGTACTTC	CASSPQEASSYEQYF	TRBV27	TRBJ2-7	.	.
TGTGCCAGCGGGAGCCCCCCCCCCGGGGAGCTGTTTTTT	CASGSPPPGELFF	TRBV11-2	TRBJ2-2	.	.
TGTGCCAGCAGCTTCCAGACTAGCGGGTCGGGCGAGCAGTACTTC	CASSFQTSGSGEQYF	TRBV7-6	TRBJ2-7	TRBD2	many
TGTGCCAGCAGTGGACTGCTTAGAACATCGAACACCGGGGAGCTGTTTTTT	CASSGLLRTSNTGELFF	TRBV6-1	TRBJ2-2	.	few
TGCAGTGCTAGATCTCAGCGGAGCTCCTACAATGAGCAGTTCTTC	CSARSQRSSYNEQFF	TRBV20-1	TRBJ2-1	.	.
TGTGCCAGCAGTGGGGGGGGAAACACCGGGGAGCTGTTTTTT	CASSGGGNTGELFF	TRBV25-1	TRBJ2-2	TRBD2	few
TGTGCCAGCAGCCAGGGAAACACAGATACGCAGTATTTT	CASSQGNTDTQYF	TRBV4-2	TRBJ2-3	.	many
TGTGCCAGCTCACCTTGGGGGCTAACGACCTACGAGCAGTACTTC	CASSPWGLTTYEQYF	TRBV18	TRBJ2-7	.	.
TGCGCCAGCAGAAATATTTTAGCGGCTGGGGCCAACGTCCTGACTTTC	CASRNILAAGANVLTF	TRBV5-1	TRBJ2-6	.	many
TGTGCCAGCAGTGATACAGGGTACGAGCAGTACTTC	CASSDTGYEQYF	TRBV2	TRBJ2-7	.	many
TGCGCCAGCAGCTTCCGACAGGGGAATCCCTCTGGGGCCAACGTCCTGACTTTC	CASSFRQGNPSGANVLTF	TRBV5-1	TRBJ2-6	TRBD1	.
TGTGCCAGCAGCCCTTGGGGGGCGGGAAAAAACATTCAGTACTTC	CASSPWGAGKNIQYF	TRBV14	TRBJ2-4	.	.
TGCGCCAGCAGCCCCGGTGATGGCTACGAGCAGTACTTC	CASSPGDGYEQYF	TRBV5-1	TRBJ2-7	.	few
TGTGCCAGCAGCTTAAGTGGGACAGAGGACACTGAAGCTTTCTTT	CASSLSGTEDTEAFF	TRBV7-9	TRBJ1-1	TRBD1	.
TGTGCCACCAGTGATCCGCGACCTGGGGCCAACGTCCTGACTTTC	CATSDPRPGANVLTF	TRBV24-1	TRBJ2-6	.	.
TGCAGCGTTATAGACCCTAGCTCTGGAAACACCATATATTTT	CSVIDPSSGNTIYF	TRBV29-1	TRBJ1-3	.	many
TGTGCCACCAGTGACCCCGACAAGGCTGAGCAGTTCTTC	CATSDPDKAEQFF	TRBV24-1	TRBJ2-1	.	few
TGCGCCAGCAGCCAAAGGCTAGCGGGCCTGAACACCGGGGAGCTGTTTTTT	CASSQRLAGLNTGELFF	TRBV4-1	TRBJ2-2	TRBD2	.
TGTGCCAGCAGCCCAGATGACAGCCGAGAGACCCAGTACTTC	CASSPDDSRETQYF	TRBV7-9	TRBJ2-5	.	.
TGTGCCAGCAGTCCCAGCGGGACTTACAATGAGCAGTTCTTC	CASSPSGTYNEQFF	TRBV12-3/TRBV12-4	TRBJ2-1	TRBD2	many
TGTGCCAGCAGTGGGTTACTCACAGGGTCTGGAAACACCATATATTTT	CASSGLLTGSGNTIYF	TRBV25-1	TRBJ1-3	.	few
TGTGCCAGCAGCTTCGGGGGAGGGGTGGCCCAAGAGACCCAGTACTTC	CASSFGGGVAQETQYF	TRBV7-9	TRBJ2-5	TRBD2	.
TGTGCCACCAGTATTAGCGGGATAGGCCACAATGAGCAGTTCTTC	CATSISGIGHNEQFF	TRBV24-1	TRBJ2-1	TRBD2	.
TGCAGTGCTAGAGATCGGGATTCGGAATGGGCCTACAATGAGCAGTTCTTC	CSARDRDSEWAYNEQFF	TRBV20-1	TRBJ2-1	.	many
TGTGCCAGCAGTGAGGTGGGACAGCAGACAGATACGCAGTATTTT	CASSEVGQQTDTQYF	TRBV6-1	TRBJ2-3	TRBD1	many
TGTGCCAGCAGCCATTGGCGGGAGGGCCGGAGCGAGCAGTACTTC	CASSHWREGRSEQYF	TRBV3-1	TRBJ2-7	TRBD2	.